This TCR beta chain was sequenced during a study of cytomegalovirus exposure and HLA in healthy donors. PCR amplification relied on 60 Vbeta primers (plus 13 Jbeta primers). Sequencing used immunoSEQ multiplex PCR; TCRdb keeps in-frame clones, though not all of them. The data hold about 140,000 clones, with roughly 90% observed a single time. The trim removed 3 bases at V and 7 bases at J, leaving 12 bases unmatched. CDR3 length: 15 residues. The germline V gene has CDR1 SGHRS and CDR2 YFSETQ. The TCR sequence derives from a woman in her forties in good health and CMV-seronegative. The genes are TRBV5-1 and TRBJ2-5; 7 bases fit TRBD1. Material for sequencing was PBMCs. The CDR3 here is CASSWIGGQGWTQYF. In DNA form, the CDR3 reads TGCGCCAGCAGCTGGATAGGGGGCCAAGGTTGGACCCAGTACTTC.